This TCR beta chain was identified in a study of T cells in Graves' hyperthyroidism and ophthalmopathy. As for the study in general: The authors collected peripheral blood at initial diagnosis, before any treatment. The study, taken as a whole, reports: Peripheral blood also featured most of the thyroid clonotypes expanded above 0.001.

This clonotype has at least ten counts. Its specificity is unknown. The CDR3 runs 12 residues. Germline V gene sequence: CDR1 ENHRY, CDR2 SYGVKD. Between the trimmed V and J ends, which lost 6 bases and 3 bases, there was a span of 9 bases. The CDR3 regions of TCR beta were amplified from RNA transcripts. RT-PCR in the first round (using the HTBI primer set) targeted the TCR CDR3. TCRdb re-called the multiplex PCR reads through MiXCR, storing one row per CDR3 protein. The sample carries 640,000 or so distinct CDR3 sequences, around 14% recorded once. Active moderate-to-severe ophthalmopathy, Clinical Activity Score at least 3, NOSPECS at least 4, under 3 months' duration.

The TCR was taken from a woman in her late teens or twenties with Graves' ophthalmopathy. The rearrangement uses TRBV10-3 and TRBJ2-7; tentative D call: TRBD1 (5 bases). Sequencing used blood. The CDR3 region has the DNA TGTGCCATCAGGGACACCCTCTACGAGCAGTACTTC. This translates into CAIRDTLYEQYF.